This T cell receptor beta chain was sequenced for a study of blood T cell repertoires in COVID-19. Study-level information: Acute and convalescent COVID-19 samples came from the United States, Italy and Spain. PBMCs, B-cell-depleted T cells, or T cells provided the cDNA or gDNA that made up the material.

As processed by the authors: Amplified reference gene primers provided the basis for estimating nucleated cell counts. Sequenced by immunoSEQ multiplex PCR; TCRdb stores in-frame clones only, minus some. The D gene and trimming were derived from the DNA, and the V and J assignments and clone size from that table. The table includes roughly 280,000 clones, 70% to 90% detected once. In this sample, this clone turned up once. Trimming removed 2 bases at V and 2 bases at J, with 16 bases between. Looked up from germline, CDR1 is KGHSH and CDR2 is LQKENI. The CDR3 spans 17 residues. The specimen was peripheral blood. The chain joins TRBV18 to TRBJ1-5; the D gene is possibly TRBD1 (5 bases). This TCR was sampled from a woman in her 70s with acute or convalescent COVID-19. CDR3 residues: CASSPSPGRLGNQPQHF. CDR3 bases: TGTGCCAGCTCACCAAGTCCAGGGAGGCTTGGCAATCAGCCCCAGCATTTT.